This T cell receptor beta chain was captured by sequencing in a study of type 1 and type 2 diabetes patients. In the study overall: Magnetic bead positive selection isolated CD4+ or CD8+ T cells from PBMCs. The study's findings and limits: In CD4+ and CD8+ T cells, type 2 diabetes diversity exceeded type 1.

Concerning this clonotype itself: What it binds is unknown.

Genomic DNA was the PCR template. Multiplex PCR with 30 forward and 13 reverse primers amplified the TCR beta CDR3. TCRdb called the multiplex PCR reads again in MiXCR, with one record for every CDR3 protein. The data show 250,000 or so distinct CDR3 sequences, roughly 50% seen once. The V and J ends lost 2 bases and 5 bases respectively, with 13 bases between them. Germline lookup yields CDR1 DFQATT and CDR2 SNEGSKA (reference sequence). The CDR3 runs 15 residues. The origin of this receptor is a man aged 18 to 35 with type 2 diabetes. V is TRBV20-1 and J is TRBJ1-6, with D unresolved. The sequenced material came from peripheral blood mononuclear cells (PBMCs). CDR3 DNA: TGCAGTGCTAGAATAGGCGGCACGGATAATTCACCCCTCCACTTT. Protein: CSARIGGTDNSPLHF.